The subject of this entry is one T cell receptor (beta chain). This clonotype was seen a few times. Its antigen is not yet known. Per-base qualities were not stored, and no clone one base away is much larger. The sequencer listed for this sample is Illumina HiSeq 1500. TCRdb trimmed the raw reads at Q25, called clones with MiXCR and kept productive beta chains. Under each unique CDR3 protein, matching rows form one entry showing the most common genes and DNA. The sample table holds around 200,000 distinct CDR3 sequences, of which approximately 18% were seen once. The ten largest clonotypes hold around 25% of the sample. V is cut back by 8 bases and J by 2 bases, with 9 bases in the junction unmatched. Sequences MNHEY (CDR1) and SVGEGT (CDR2) are obtained from the germline V gene. Counted from cysteine to phenylalanine, this CDR3 has 16 amino acids. Here the CDR3 DNA is all that survives: 48 bases in frame from base 1.

The sample is drawn from a study of T cell repertoires in cytomegalovirus infection (dated by TCRdb to between 2019 and 2020). About the investigation overall: Donor HLA type was relevant to the analysis, because carriage of CMV infection together with the matching HLA type was indicated by public TCR beta signatures.

What the study reported, not specific to this receptor: In both this cohort and an independent roughly 360-donor cohort, the cumulative frequency of public TCR beta family members distinguished carriers of CMV infection plus the relevant HLA type. The ex vivo response was dominated by HLA-C-restricted CMV-specific TCR beta clonotypes, which also provided the single most frequent clonotype in two of eight donors.

The TCR was taken from a human donor in good health (CMV status not recorded). Some clones in this sample may be carry-over from other donors' samples. Material: CD8+ T cells from PBMCs. The chain links TRBV6-2 or TRBV6-3 with TRBJ1-5, with 10 bases matching TRBD1. The sequenced DNA: TGTGCCAGCCGAATTGTCGGGACAGGGGGCAATCAGCCCCAGCATTTT. Its translation is CASRIVGTGGNQPQHF.